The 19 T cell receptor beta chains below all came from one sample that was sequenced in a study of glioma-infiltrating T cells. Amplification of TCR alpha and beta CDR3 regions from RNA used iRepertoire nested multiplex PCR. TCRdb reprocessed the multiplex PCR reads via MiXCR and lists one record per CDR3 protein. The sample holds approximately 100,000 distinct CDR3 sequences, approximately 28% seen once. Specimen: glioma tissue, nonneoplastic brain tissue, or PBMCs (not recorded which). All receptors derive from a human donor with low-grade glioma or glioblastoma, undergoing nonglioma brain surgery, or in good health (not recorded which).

CDR3 protein: CASSLLTGGAKNIQYF. The CDR3, as DNA: TGTGCCAGCAGCCTACTTACCGGGGGAGCCAAAAACATTCAGTACTTC. V usage is TRBV11-2 and J usage is TRBJ2-4, with D possibly matching TRBD2 (6 bases). The CDR3 runs 16 residues. The V end was cut by 5 bases, the J end by 0 bases, with 14 bases between. Germline V CDR1 and CDR2: SGHAT, FQNNGV.

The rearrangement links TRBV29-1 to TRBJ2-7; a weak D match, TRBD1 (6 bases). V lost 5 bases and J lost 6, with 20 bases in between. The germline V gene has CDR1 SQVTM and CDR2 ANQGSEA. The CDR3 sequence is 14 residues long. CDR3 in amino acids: CSVKTQGPLREQYF. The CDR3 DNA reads TGCAGCGTTAAAACCCAGGGGCCCCTGCGCGAGCAGTACTTC.

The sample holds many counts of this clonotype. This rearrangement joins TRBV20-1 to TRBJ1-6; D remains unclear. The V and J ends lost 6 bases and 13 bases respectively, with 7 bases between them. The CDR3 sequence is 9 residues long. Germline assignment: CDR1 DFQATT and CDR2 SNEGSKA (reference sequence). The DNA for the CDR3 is TGCAGTGCCCAAGACCCCCTCCACTTT. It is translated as CSAQDPLHF.

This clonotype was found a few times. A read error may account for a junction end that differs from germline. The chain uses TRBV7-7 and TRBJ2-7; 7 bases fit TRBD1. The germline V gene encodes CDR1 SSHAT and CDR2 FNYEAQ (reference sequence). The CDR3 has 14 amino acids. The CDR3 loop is CASSFNADRDEQYF. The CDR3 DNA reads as TGTGCTAGCAGCTTTAACGCAGACAGGGACGAGCAGTACTTC.

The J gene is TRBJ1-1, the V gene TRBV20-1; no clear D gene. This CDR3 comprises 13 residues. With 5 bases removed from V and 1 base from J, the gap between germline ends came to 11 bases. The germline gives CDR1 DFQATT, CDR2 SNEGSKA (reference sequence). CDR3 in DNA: TGCAGTGCTGATAATGGAGAGAACACTGAAGCTTTCTTT. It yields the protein CSADNGENTEAFF.

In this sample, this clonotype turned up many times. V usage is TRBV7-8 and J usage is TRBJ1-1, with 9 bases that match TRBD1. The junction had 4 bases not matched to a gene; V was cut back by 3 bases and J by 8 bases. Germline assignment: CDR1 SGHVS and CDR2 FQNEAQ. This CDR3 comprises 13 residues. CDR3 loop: CASSLLQGAEAFF. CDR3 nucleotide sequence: TGTGCCAGCAGCTTGTTACAGGGGGCGGAAGCTTTCTTT.

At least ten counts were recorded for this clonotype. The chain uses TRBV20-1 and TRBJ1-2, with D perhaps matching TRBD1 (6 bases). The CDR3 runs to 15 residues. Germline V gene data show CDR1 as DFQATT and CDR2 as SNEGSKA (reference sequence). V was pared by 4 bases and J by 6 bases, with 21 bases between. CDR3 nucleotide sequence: TGCAGTGCTACATTGGAGGCACAGGGTCTGGATGGCTACACCTTC. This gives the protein CSATLEAQGLDGYTF.

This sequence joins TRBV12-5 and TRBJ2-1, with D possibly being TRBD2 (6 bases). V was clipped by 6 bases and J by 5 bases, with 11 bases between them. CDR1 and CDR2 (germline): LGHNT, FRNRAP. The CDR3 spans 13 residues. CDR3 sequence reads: CASGLTGDNEQFF. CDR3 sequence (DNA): TGTGCTAGTGGCCTCACGGGGGACAATGAGCAGTTCTTC.

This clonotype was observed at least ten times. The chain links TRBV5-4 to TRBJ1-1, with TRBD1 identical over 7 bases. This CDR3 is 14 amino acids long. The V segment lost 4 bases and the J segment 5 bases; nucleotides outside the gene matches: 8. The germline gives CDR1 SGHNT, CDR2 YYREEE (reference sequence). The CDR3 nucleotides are TGTGCCAGCAGCGGGGGACAGATCTCGACTGAAGCTTTCTTT. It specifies CASSGGQISTEAFF.

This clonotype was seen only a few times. This CDR3 is CASSQLWEVKAFF. CDR3 DNA sequence: TGTGCCAGCAGCCAGCTATGGGAAGTAAAAGCTTTCTTT. The chain couples TRBV3-1 to TRBJ1-1; no clear D. V dropped 3 bases and J dropped 9 bases, with 14 bases sitting between them. This CDR3 contains 13 residues. Germline V gives CDR1 LGHDT, CDR2 YNNKEL (reference sequence).

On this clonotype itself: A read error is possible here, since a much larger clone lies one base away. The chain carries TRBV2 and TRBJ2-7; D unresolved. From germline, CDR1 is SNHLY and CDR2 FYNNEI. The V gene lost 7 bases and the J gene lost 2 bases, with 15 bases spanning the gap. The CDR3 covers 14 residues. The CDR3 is CASIDGSGAYEQYF. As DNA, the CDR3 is TGTGCCAGCATTGATGGTTCAGGTGCCTACGAGCAGTACTTC.

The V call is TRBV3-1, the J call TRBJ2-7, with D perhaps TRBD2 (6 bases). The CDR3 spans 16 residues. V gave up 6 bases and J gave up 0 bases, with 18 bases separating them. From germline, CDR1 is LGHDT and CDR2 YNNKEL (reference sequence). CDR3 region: CASSPTALAASYEQYF. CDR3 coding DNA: TGTGCCAGCAGTCCAACGGCACTAGCAGCCTCCTACGAGCAGTACTTC.

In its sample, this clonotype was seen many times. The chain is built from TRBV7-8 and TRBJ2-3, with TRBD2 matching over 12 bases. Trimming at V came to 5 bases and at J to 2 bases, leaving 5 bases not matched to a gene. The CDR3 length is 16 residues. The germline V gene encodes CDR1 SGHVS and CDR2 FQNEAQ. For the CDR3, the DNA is TGTGCCAGCAGCCCCAGGACTAGCGGGGCCACAGATACGCAGTATTTT. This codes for CASSPRTSGATDTQYF.

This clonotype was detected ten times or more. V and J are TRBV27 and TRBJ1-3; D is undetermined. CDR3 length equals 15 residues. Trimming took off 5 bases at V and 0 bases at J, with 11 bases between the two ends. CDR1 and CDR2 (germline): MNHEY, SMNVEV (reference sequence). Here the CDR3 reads CASSPFLDSGNTIYF. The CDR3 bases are TGTGCCAGCAGTCCATTTCTGGACTCTGGAAACACCATATATTTT.

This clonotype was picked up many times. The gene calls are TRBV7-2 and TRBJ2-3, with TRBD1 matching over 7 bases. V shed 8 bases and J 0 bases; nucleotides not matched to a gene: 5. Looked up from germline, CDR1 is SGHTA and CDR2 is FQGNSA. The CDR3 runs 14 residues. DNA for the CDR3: TGTGCCAGCGGACAGGTACCTAGCACAGATACGCAGTATTTT. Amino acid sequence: CASGQVPSTDTQYF.

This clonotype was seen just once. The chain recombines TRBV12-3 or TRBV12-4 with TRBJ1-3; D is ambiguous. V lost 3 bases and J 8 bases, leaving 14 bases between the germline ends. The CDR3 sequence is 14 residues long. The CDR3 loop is CASSFGSSGYTIYF. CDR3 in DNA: TGTGCCAGCAGTTTTGGATCATCCGGCTACACCATATATTTT.

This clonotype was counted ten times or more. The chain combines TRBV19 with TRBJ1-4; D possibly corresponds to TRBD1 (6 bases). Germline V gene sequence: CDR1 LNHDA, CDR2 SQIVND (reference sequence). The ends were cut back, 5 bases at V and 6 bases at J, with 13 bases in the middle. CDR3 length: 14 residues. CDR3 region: CASSPDRRHEKLFF. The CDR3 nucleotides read TGTGCCAGTAGTCCAGACAGGAGGCATGAAAAACTGTTTTTT.

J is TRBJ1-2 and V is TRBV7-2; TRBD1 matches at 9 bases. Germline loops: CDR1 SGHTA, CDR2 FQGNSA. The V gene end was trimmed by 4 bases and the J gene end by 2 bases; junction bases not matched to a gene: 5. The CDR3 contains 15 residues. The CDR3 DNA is TGTGCCAGCAGCTCCCGGACAGGGGTAAACTATGGCTACACCTTC. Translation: CASSSRTGVNYGYTF.

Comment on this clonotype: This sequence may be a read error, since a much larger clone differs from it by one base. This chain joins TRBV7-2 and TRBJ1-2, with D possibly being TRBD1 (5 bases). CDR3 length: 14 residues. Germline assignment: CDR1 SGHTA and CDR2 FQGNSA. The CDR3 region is CANSLDSTRGGYTF. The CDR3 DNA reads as TGTGCCAACAGCTTAGACAGTACTAGAGGTGGCTACACCTTC.